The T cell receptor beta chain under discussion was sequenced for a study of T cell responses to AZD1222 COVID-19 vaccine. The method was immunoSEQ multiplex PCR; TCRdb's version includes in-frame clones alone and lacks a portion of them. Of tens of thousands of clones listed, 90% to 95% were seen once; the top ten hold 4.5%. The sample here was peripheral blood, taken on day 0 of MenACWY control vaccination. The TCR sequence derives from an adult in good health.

CDR3: CATSDTSGSTEAFF. The CDR3 DNA reads TGTGCCACCAGTGACACGTCGGGGTCCACTGAAGCTTTCTTT. The chain has TRBV24-1 and TRBJ1-1; D ambiguous. CDR3 length: 14 amino acids. V was trimmed by 4 bases and J by 4 bases, leaving 12 bases between them. CDR1 and CDR2 (germline): KGHDR, SFDVKD.